This section outlines one T cell receptor beta chain sequence together with its context. Germline assignment: CDR1 KGHSH and CDR2 LQKENI. The CDR3 spans 15 residues. The ends were cut back, 4 bases at V and 0 bases at J, with 12 bases in the middle. Sequencing was performed with immunoSEQ multiplex PCR; in TCRdb, only in-frame clones are kept and a portion is missing. The sample consists of about 100,000 clones, 94% of them appearing once. These data belong to a study of siplizumab effects on memory and regulatory T cells. The sample comprised Tregs sorted from blood. This TCR was recovered from a human donor in good health. The V gene is TRBV18, the J gene TRBJ2-5, with D perhaps TRBD1 (6 bases). CDR3 protein: CASSLARTDQETQYF. DNA of the CDR3: TGTGCCAGCTCACTTGCCCGGACAGACCAAGAGACCCAGTACTTC.